This TCR beta chain emerged from a study of T cells in Graves' hyperthyroidism and ophthalmopathy. Study overall: Peripheral blood was secured at the point of initial diagnosis, before any treatment.

CDR1 MNHNS and CDR2 SASEGT come from the germline V gene. Trimming took off 8 bases at V and 6 bases at J, with 1 base between the two ends. CDR3 length: 8 residues. Absent ophthalmopathy progression within 18 months defined stable Graves' hyperthyroidism. Researchers barred patients who had uncontrolled infection, other autoimmune disease, pregnancy or lactation. TCR beta CDR3 regions were amplified from RNA transcripts. Carried out on the TCR CDR3, a first-round RT-PCR used the HTBI primer set. TCRdb independently ran MiXCR on the multiplex PCR reads; one entry per CDR3 protein. The sample shows approximately 360,000 distinct CDR3 sequences, more than 20% of them seen only once. This clonotype has just a few counts.

V and J are TRBV6-1 and TRBJ1-1; D gene unclear. Sample: blood. The sequence derives from a man aged 45-60 years with Graves' hyperthyroidism. CDR3 in amino acids: CASSEAFF. The CDR3 DNA sequence: TGTGCCAGCTCTGAAGCTTTCTTT.